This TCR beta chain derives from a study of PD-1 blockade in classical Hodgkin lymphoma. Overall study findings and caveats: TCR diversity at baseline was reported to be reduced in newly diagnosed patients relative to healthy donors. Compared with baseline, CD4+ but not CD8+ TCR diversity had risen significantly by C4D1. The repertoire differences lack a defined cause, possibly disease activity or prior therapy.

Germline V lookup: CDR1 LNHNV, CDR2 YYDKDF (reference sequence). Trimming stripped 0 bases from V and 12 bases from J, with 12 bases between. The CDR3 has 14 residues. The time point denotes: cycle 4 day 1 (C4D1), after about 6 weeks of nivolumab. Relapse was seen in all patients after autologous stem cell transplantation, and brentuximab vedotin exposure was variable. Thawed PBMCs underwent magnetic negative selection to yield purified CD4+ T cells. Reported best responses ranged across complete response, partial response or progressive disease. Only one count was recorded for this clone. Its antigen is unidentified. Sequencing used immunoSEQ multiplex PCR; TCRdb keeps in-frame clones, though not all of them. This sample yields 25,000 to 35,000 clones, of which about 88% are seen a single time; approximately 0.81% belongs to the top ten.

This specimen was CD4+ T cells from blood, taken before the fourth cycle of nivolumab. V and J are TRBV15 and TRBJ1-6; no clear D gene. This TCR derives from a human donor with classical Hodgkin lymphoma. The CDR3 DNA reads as TGTGCCACCAGCAGAGAAATGGAGTGGCTACCCCTCCACTTT. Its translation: CATSREMEWLPLHF. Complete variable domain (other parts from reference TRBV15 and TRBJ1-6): DAMVIQNPRYQVTQFGKPVTLSCSQTLNHNVMYWYQQKSSQAPKLLFHYYDKDFNNEADTPDNFQSRRPNTSFCFLDIRSPGLGDTAMYLCATSREMEWLPLHFGNGTRLTVT.